This entry lists 14 T cell receptor beta chains sequenced from one sample in a study of T cell changes during pregnancy in multiple sclerosis. The table came from immunoSEQ multiplex PCR; TCRdb's copy has only in-frame clones and leaves some out. The repertoire holds 65,000 to 95,000 clones, with about 93% as singletons. The specimen was peripheral blood, collected after pregnancy. The source of these receptors is a female donor in good health, enrolled as a control in a pregnancy study.

The chain is built from TRBV6-5 and TRBJ2-1, with TRBD1 matching 9 bases. CDR3 size: 16 residues. V shed 4 bases and J 9 bases; nucleotides not matched to a gene: 13. The V gene's germline CDR1 is MNHEY and CDR2 SVGAGI. CDR3 in amino acids: CASSSRVGTGPSEQFF. As DNA, the CDR3 is TGTGCCAGCAGTTCGAGGGTTGGGACAGGGCCCAGTGAGCAGTTCTTC.

The chain recombines TRBV6-6 with TRBJ1-2; 9 positions match TRBD1. From germline, CDR1 is MNHNY and CDR2 SVGAGI (reference sequence). The CDR3 is 13 residues long. With 6 bases clipped from V and 4 bases from J, the junction kept 3 bases outside the gene matches. CDR3 nucleotides: TGTGCCAGCAGGACAGGGGGAGGCTATGGCTACACCTTC. Translated: CASRTGGGYGYTF.

This clone was counted ten times or more. The chain links TRBV4-3 to TRBJ1-2; no clear D. Trimming removed 1 base from V and 9 bases from J, with 18 bases in between. CDR3 length equals 15 residues. From germline, CDR1 is LGHNA and CDR2 YSLEER. CDR3 sequence reads: CASSQGPLFPESYTF. In DNA form, the CDR3 reads TGCGCCAGCAGCCAAGGTCCCCTGTTTCCGGAGAGCTACACCTTC.

J is TRBJ2-7 and V is TRBV19; the match to TRBD1 covers 12 bases. The CDR3 contains 15 residues. Germline lookup yields CDR1 LNHDA and CDR2 SQIVND (reference sequence). V shed 5 bases and J 2 bases; nucleotides not matched to a gene: 4. CDR3 DNA: TGTGCCAGTAGTGCCCGGGACAGGGGGCCCTACGAGCAGTACTTC. It encodes CASSARDRGPYEQYF.

J is TRBJ1-6 and V is TRBV5-1, with a possible D match to TRBD1 (5 bases). V was trimmed by 0 bases and J by 9 bases, leaving 19 bases between them. Germline CDR1 is SGHRS and CDR2 is YFSETQ. CDR3 size: 17 residues. CDR3 sequence (DNA): TGCGCCAGCAGCTTGGGGCCCCTTGGGCACGGGGGTTCACCCCTCCACTTT. Its translation: CASSLGPLGHGGSPLHF.

The rearrangement uses TRBV5-1 and TRBJ2-3, with 9 bases fitting TRBD1. J was trimmed by 0 bases and V by 3 bases; bases with no gene match: 8. Looked up from germline, CDR1 is SGHRS and CDR2 is YFSETQ. There are 17 residues in the CDR3. In nucleotides, the CDR3 is TGCGCCAGCAGCTCCGGACAGGGGACGCGAAGCACAGATACGCAGTATTTT. The encoded protein is CASSSGQGTRSTDTQYF.

This clone was detected only once. V usage is TRBV10-2 and J usage is TRBJ1-6, with TRBD1 as a possible D gene (5 bases). Germline V gene data show CDR1 as WSHSY and CDR2 as SAAADI. V dropped 8 bases and J dropped 5 bases, with 13 bases sitting between them. The CDR3 covers 14 residues. The CDR3 DNA follows: TGCGCCAGCCGCGGGACGGTTAATAATTCACCCCTCCACTTT. Its translation is CASRGTVNNSPLHF.

V is TRBV9 and J is TRBJ1-2; 9 nucleotides match TRBD1. V gave up 7 bases and J gave up 4 bases; unmatched junction bases: 8. The CDR3 is made up of 14 amino acids. The germline V gene encodes CDR1 SGDLS and CDR2 YYNGEE. The CDR3 DNA reads as TGTGCCAGCGGGAGACAGGGGGGGGCCTATGGCTACACCTTC. Its translation: CASGRQGGAYGYTF.

The chain carries TRBV5-4 and TRBJ1-1; D call uncertain. The germline V gene has CDR1 SGHNT and CDR2 YYREEE (reference sequence). Trimming removed 0 bases at V and 4 bases at J, with 13 bases between. CDR3 length: 15 amino acids. CDR3 nucleotide sequence: TGTGCCAGCAGCTTGGCCGGTACTGGCGGCACTGAAGCTTTCTTT. Its protein product is CASSLAGTGGTEAFF.

The V and J genes are TRBV21-1 and TRBJ1-1; the D call in the table, TRBD1, was not verified against the DNA. TRBV21-1 is a pseudogene locus. The CDR3 consists of 13 residues. The CDR3 region is CASTQTVLTEAFF. DNA for the CDR3: TGTGCCAGCACCCAGACAGTGCTCACTGAAGCTTTCTTT.

This chain connects TRBV4-2 to TRBJ2-7; 7 bases map to TRBD2. The V gene end was trimmed by 1 base and the J gene end by 3 bases; junction bases not matched to a gene: 6. Germline loops: CDR1 LGHNA, CDR2 YNFKEQ. The length of the CDR3 is 15 residues. This CDR3 reads CASSQAREYFYEQYF. The CDR3 DNA follows: TGTGCCAGCAGCCAAGCGCGGGAGTACTTCTACGAGCAGTACTTC.

The gene calls are TRBV19 and TRBJ2-1; 9 positions match TRBD2. This CDR3 spans 14 amino acids. Losses at the gene ends were 8 bases for V and 9 bases for J; bases not matched to a gene: 11. From germline, CDR1 is LNHDA and CDR2 SQIVND (reference sequence). CDR3 in DNA: TGTGCCAGTGACGGAGGGCGGGGGGGCGGTGAGCAGTTCTTC. Encoded protein: CASDGGRGGGEQFF.

The rearrangement joins TRBV28 to TRBJ2-1; the match to TRBD2 covers 10 bases. The CDR3 sequence is 20 residues long. Germline lookup yields CDR1 MDHEN and CDR2 SYDVKM. V was pared by 1 base and J by 3 bases, with 15 bases of the junction left unmatched. The CDR3 loop reads CASSLFISVIAGGFYNEQFF. In DNA form, the CDR3 reads TGTGCCAGCAGTTTATTTATCTCGGTGATAGCGGGAGGTTTCTACAATGAGCAGTTCTTC.

This rearrangement joins TRBV4-1 to TRBJ1-1, with D tentatively TRBD1 (5 bases). V was pared by 0 bases and J by 10 bases, with 21 bases between. CDR3 length equals 16 residues. CDR1 MGHRA and CDR2 YSYEKL come from the germline V gene. The CDR3 reads CASSQDRRGGTDRAFF. Here the CDR3 DNA reads TGCGCCAGCAGCCAAGACCGGCGGGGGGGAACTGATAGAGCTTTCTTT.